This T cell receptor beta chain was documented in a study of regulatory T cells in long-lasting Graves disease. Of note for this clonotype: What it binds is unknown.

After removal of 3 bases from V and 3 bases from J, the junction contained 7 bases not matched to a gene. CDR1 and CDR2 (germline): SNHLY, FYNNEI. The CDR3 has 15 residues. Study-wide results and limits: Gene preferences differed: TRBV28, TRBJ1-2, TRBJ2-5 in persistent cases.

Researchers made TCR beta libraries by using iRepertoire HTBI primers and running Arm-PCR on CDR3 regions. Using its own MiXCR run on the multiplex PCR reads, TCRdb lists one record per CDR3 protein. The sample gives 400,000 or so distinct CDR3 sequences, around 21% of which show up once; 20% to 25% is in the top ten. Time point of the sample: persistent/refractory GD, antithyroid drugs over 5 years with positive TRAb. PBMCs provided the RNA from which the TCR library was made. The V call is TRBV2, the J call TRBJ2-5; 7 positions match TRBD1. The input for sequencing was peripheral blood mononuclear cells (PBMCs), taken when the disease was refractory, from a patient treated with antithyroid drugs. This clonotype originated in a female donor with Graves disease. CDR3 sequence reads: CASSDRQGVKETQYF. Written as DNA, the CDR3 is TGTGCCAGCAGTGACCGGCAGGGGGTTAAAGAGACCCAGTACTTC.